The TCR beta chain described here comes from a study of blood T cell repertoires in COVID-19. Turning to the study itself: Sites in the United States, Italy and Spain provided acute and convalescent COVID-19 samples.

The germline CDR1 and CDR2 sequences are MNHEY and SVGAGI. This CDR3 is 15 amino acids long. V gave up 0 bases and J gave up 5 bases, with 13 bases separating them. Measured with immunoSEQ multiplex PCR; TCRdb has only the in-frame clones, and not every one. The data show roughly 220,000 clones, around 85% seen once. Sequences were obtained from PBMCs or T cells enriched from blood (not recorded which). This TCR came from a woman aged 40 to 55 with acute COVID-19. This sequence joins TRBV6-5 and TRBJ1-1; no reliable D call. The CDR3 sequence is CASSYSRWSKTEAFF. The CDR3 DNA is TGTGCCAGCAGTTACTCGAGGTGGTCTAAGACTGAAGCTTTCTTT.